Included here is one T cell receptor (beta chain) sequence, with context. Trimming removed 9 bases at V and 4 bases at J, with 12 bases between. This CDR3 is built from 13 residues. The germline CDR1 and CDR2 sequences are MNHEY and SVGAGI. The data stem from a study of blood T cell repertoires in COVID-19. Sequencing used immunoSEQ multiplex PCR; TCRdb keeps in-frame clones, though not all of them. The sample lists 40,000 to 60,000 clones, about 88% occurring once. Sequences were obtained from peripheral blood. The receptor was derived from a man in his forties with active COVID-19. The chain is built from TRBV6-5 and TRBJ2-2; D may be TRBD2 (5 bases). CDR3 DNA: TGTGCCAGTCTGGTAGGAGGCACCGGGGAGCTGTTTTTT. Translation: CASLVGGTGELFF.